This record covers a single TCR beta chain. Its cognate antigen is unknown. Given a much more abundant clone one base away, this may be a read error. The use of a sample-barcoded 5' primer and a J-beta primer mix characterized a second PCR of about 6 to 11 cycles. TCRdb ran MiXCR on the 5' RACE reads and lists one entry per CDR3 protein. The data show more than 800,000 distinct CDR3 sequences, 25% to 30% seen once. This entry is derived from a study of blood T cells in healthy people across ages. Study-wide points: Whereas aged donors had fewer naive CD4+ cells, long-lived donors had more of them and higher diversity. Roughly linearly, TCR beta diversity per million T cells fell as age increased.

Germline lookup yields CDR1 DFQATT and CDR2 SNEGSKA (reference sequence). Trimming removed 0 bases at V and 7 bases at J, with 13 bases between. The CDR3 consists of 14 residues. This TCR was sampled from an elderly woman in good health. Sequenced: blood. The chain is built from TRBV20-1 and TRBJ1-5; no clear D gene. The CDR3 here is CSAREPRTSQPQHF. The CDR3 nucleotides are TGCAGTGCTAGAGAGCCAAGGACGAGCCAGCCCCAGCATTTT.